This T cell receptor beta chain was captured by sequencing in a study of cytomegalovirus exposure and HLA in healthy donors. On the study more broadly: Within an early data release were roughly 83 million unique TCRs drawn from HLA-typed donors.

This CDR3 spans 17 amino acids. Germline lookup yields CDR1 MDHEN and CDR2 SYDVKM. Deletions cut 8 bases from V and 3 bases from J, with 26 bases between. Overall study findings and caveats: Likely technical artifact: a cluster of highly shared sequence variants.

Points on this clone: Its antigen is undetermined.

The PCR ran on 60 Vbeta and 13 Jbeta primers. Clones were sequenced by immunoSEQ multiplex PCR, and TCRdb holds only the in-frame ones, with some missing. Of around 89,000 clones in the sample, 81% are singletons; the top ten hold 1% to 1.5%. The source material was PBMCs. J is TRBJ2-7 and V is TRBV28; unclear D gene. The source is a girl aged 2 to 9 in good health and CMV-seropositive. CDR3 coding DNA: TGTGCCAGCCCCACGCGGATTTTAGGTCATCCAGACTACGAGCAGTACTTC. The encoded protein is CASPTRILGHPDYEQYF. Looking up the rest from reference TRBV28 and TRBJ2-7 gives the full variable domain: DVKVTQSSRYLVKRTGEKVFLECVQDMDHENMFWYRQDPGLGLRLIYFSYDVKMKEKGDIPEGYSVSREKKERFSLILESASTNQTSMYLCASPTRILGHPDYEQYFGPGTRLTVT.